These 7 T cell receptor beta chains originate from one sample sequenced in a study of CD8+ T cells in alopecia areata. The sequencing template was cDNA reverse transcribed from extracted RNA. Using immunoSEQ multiplex PCR, the repertoire was profiled, and TCRdb retains in-frame clones only, with some absent. The table lists about 170,000 clones, about 54% of them singletons, with 16% in the top ten. Treatment of the sample: oral pan-JAK inhibitor, 5-10 mg twice daily. Sequencing used CD4+ T cells sorted from blood, obtained between weeks 55 and 65, from a patient treated with tofacitinib. The source of these receptors is a human donor with alopecia areata.

This clone showed up just a few times. The rearrangement uses TRBV5-1 and TRBJ2-7, with TRBD2 matching 14 bases. The CDR3 has 16 amino acids. The V segment lost 4 bases and the J segment 1 base; nucleotides outside the gene matches: 4. Germline lookup yields CDR1 SGHRS and CDR2 YFSETQ. CDR3: CASSPGTSGGSYEQYF. The CDR3 DNA reads TGCGCCAGCAGCCCGGGGACTAGCGGGGGTTCCTACGAGCAGTACTTC. Based on the CDR3 plus reference TRBV5-1 and TRBJ2-7, the full variable domain is KAGVTQTPRYLIKTRGQQVTLSCSPISGHRSVSWYQQTPGQGLQFLFEYFSETQRNKGNFPGRFSGRQFSNSRSEMNVSTLELGDSALYLCASSPGTSGGSYEQYFGPGTRLTVT.

J is TRBJ2-1 and V is TRBV29-1, with TRBD1 matching 10 bases. Germline V gene data show CDR1 as SQVTM and CDR2 as ANQGSEA. V lost 4 bases, J lost 7 bases, and 4 bases stayed unmatched. The CDR3 consists of 13 residues. The CDR3 spells CSVGGQGRNEQFF. The CDR3 DNA follows: TGCAGCGTTGGGGGACAGGGGAGGAATGAGCAGTTCTTC.

This clone showed up just a few times. The rearrangement joins TRBV2 to TRBJ2-3, with 9 bases lining up with TRBD2. This CDR3 region has 16 residues. Germline lookup yields CDR1 SNHLY and CDR2 FYNNEI. With 2 bases clipped from V and 1 base from J, the junction kept 4 bases outside the gene matches. CDR3 DNA sequence: TGTGCCAGCAGTGAAAGAGCGGGGGGCCGCACAGATACGCAGTATTTT. This encodes CASSERAGGRTDTQYF. Filled out from reference TRBV2 and TRBJ2-3, the complete variable domain reads EPEVTQTPSHQVTQMGQEVILRCVPISNHLYFYWYRQILGQKVEFLVSFYNNEISEKSEIFDDQFSVERPDGSNFTLKIRSTKLEDSAMYFCASSERAGGRTDTQYFGPGTRLTVL.

In this sample, this clone turned up a few times. CDR3 sequence (DNA): TGTGCCTGGAGTCCCAACGGGGTCTCTGGGGCCAACGTCCTGACTTTC. Its protein product is CAWSPNGVSGANVLTF. V is TRBV30 and J is TRBJ2-6, with TRBD2 as a possible D gene (5 bases). The germline gives CDR1 GTSNPN, CDR2 SVGIG (reference sequence). CDR3 length: 16 residues. V was cut by 2 bases and J by 0 bases, with 11 bases left in between.

J is TRBJ2-5 and V is TRBV7-9; D tentatively reads TRBD1 or TRBD2 (5 bases each). The CDR3 length is 15 residues. Trimming pared 5 bases from V and 3 bases from J, leaving 16 bases between. Germline V gene lookup returns CDR1 SEHNR and CDR2 FQNEAQ (reference sequence). CDR3 nucleotides: TGTGCCAGCAGCCCACCCGGGGCAGCAAAAGAGACCCAGTACTTC. Protein product: CASSPPGAAKETQYF.

This rearrangement joins TRBV6-6 to TRBJ2-5; D may be TRBD1 (5 bases). The CDR3 spans 14 residues. The V end lost 2 bases, the J end lost 2 bases, and 9 bases lay between the germline ends. CDR1 and CDR2 (germline): MNHNY, SVGAGI (reference sequence). This CDR3 is CASSYERQQETQYF. The DNA for the CDR3 is TGTGCCAGCAGTTACGAACGACAGCAAGAGACCCAGTACTTC.

This sequence joins TRBV29-1 and TRBJ1-2, with 8 bases aligning to TRBD1. The CDR3 extends over 11 amino acids. Unmatched junction bases numbered 3, after V lost 7 bases and J lost 5 bases. The germline CDR1 and CDR2 sequences are SQVTM and ANQGSEA. The CDR3 nucleotides are TGCAGCGGGCGGACAGGGTATGGCTACACCTTC. Translating gives CSGRTGYGYTF.